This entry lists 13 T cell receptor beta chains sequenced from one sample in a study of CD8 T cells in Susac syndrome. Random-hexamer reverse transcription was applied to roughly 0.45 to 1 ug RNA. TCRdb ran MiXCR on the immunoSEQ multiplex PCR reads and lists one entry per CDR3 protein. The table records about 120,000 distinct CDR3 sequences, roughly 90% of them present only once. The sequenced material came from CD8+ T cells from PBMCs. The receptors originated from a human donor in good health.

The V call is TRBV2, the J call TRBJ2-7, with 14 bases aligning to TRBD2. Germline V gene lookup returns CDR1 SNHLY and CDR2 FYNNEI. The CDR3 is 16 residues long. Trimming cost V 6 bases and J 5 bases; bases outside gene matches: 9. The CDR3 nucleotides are TGTGCCAGCAGCCATGGGACTAGCGGGAGAGAGAACGAGCAGTACTTC. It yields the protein CASSHGTSGRENEQYF.

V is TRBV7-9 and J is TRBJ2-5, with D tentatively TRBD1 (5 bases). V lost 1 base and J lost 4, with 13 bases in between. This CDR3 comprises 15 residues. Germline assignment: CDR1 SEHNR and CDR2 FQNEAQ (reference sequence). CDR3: CASSLGTGAGETQYF. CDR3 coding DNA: TGTGCCAGCAGCTTAGGAACAGGAGCAGGAGAGACCCAGTACTTC.

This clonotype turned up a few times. CDR3 in amino acids: CASSLRDINQPQHF. The CDR3 nucleotides read TGTGCCAGCAGCTTAAGGGACATCAATCAGCCCCAGCATTTT. V and J are TRBV7-8 and TRBJ1-5; a weak D match, TRBD1 (6 bases). This CDR3 has 14 residues. Per the germline V gene, CDR1 is SGHVS and CDR2 is FQNEAQ. V shed 2 bases and J shed 3 bases, with 8 bases lying between them.

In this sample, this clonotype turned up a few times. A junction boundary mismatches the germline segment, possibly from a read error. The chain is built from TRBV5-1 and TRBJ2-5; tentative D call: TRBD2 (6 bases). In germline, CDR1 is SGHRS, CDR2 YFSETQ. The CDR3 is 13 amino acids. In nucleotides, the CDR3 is TGTGCCAGCAGCTTAGGCGGGGAAGAGACCCAGTACTTC. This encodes CASSLGGEETQYF.

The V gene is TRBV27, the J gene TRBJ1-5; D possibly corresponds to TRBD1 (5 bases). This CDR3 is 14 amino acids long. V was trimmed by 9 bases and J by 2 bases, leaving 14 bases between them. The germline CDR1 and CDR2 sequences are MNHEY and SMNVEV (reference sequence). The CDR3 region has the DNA TGTGCCAGTGGGACGTTGGATGGCAATCAGCCCCAGCATTTT. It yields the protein CASGTLDGNQPQHF.

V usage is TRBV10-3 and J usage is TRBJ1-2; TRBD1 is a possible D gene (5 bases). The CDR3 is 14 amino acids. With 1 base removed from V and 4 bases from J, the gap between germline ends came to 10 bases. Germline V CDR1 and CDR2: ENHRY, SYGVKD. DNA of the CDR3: TGTGCCATCAGTGAGTTGTCAGGGTCCTATGGCTACACCTTC. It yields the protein CAISELSGSYGYTF.

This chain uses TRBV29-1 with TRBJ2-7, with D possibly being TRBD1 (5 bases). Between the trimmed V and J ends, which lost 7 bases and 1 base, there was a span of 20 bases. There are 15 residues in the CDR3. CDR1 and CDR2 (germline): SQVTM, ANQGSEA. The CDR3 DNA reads TGCAGCGCCACCTCGTCCTTGGGGCTTTCCTACGAGCAGTACTTC. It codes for CSATSSLGLSYEQYF.

The CDR3 coding sequence is TGTGCCAGCAGCTTAGAAAGGGAGGAAGCTTTCTTT. Amino acid sequence: CASSLEREEAFF. The V and J genes are TRBV7-9 and TRBJ1-1, with D uncertain. V was pared by 1 base and J by 8 bases, with 8 bases between. The CDR3 length is 12 residues. Looked up from germline, CDR1 is SEHNR and CDR2 is FQNEAQ (reference sequence).

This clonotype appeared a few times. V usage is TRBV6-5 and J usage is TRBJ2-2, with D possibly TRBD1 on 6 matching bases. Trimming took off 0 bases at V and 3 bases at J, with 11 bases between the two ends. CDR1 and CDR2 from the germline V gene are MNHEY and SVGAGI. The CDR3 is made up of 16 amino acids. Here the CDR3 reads CASSYSRGGDTGELFF. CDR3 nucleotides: TGTGCCAGCAGTTACTCGCGAGGGGGTGACACCGGGGAGCTGTTTTTT.

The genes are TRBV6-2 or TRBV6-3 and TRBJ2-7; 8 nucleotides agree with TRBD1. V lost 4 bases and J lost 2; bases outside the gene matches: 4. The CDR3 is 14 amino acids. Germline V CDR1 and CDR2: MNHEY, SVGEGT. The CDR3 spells CASSWGTGPYEQYF. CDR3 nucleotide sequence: TGTGCCAGCAGTTGGGGGACAGGACCCTACGAGCAGTACTTC.

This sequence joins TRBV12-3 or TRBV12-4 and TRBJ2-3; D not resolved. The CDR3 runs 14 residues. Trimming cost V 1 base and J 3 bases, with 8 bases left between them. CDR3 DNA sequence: TGTGCCAGCAGTTTAGTGTGGCTAACAGATACGCAGTATTTT. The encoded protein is CASSLVWLTDTQYF.

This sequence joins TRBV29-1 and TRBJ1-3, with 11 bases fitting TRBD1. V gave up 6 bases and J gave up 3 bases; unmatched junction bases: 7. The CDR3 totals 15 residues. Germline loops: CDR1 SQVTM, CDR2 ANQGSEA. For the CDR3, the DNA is TGCAGCGTGGACGGACAGGGGGCGCTTGGAAACACCATATATTTT. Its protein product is CSVDGQGALGNTIYF.

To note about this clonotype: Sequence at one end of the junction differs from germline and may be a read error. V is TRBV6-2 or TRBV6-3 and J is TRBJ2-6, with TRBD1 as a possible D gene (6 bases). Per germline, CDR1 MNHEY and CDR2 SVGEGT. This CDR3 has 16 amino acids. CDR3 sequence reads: CASSDSGHSGANVLTF. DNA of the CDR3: TGTGCCAGCAGTGACTCGGGACACTCTGGGGCCAACGTCCTGACTTTC.